These T cell receptor beta chains were read from a single sample in a study of CXCR3-negative and CXCR3-positive naive CD8 T cells. Reprocessing the 5' RACE reads, TCRdb reports a single entry for every CDR3 protein and omits DNA. The sample data list over 100,000 distinct CDR3 sequences. Sequencing used naive CXCR3+ CD8+ T cells from blood. The source of these receptors is a human donor in good health. Some clones in this sample may be carry-over from other donors' samples. The CDR3 runs from the conserved cysteine through the conserved F or W.

length	V	J	CDR3
16	TRBV6-5	TRBJ2-6	CASSFSLGTGANVLTF
15	TRBV3-1	TRBJ2-5	CASSQDGLVWETQYF
14	TRBV29-1	TRBJ2-6	CSVGMGFGANVLTF
14	TRBV7-3	TRBJ1-1	CASSLGGGGTEAFF
13	TRBV5-1	TRBJ1-1	CASSAAGNTEAFF
17	TRBV6-5	TRBJ1-6	CASSYSTFGAYNSPLHF
16	TRBV5-1	TRBJ1-1	CASSLQGYSGNTEAFF
15	TRBV7-9	TRBJ1-3	CASSHTFEMENTIYF
16	TRBV7-9	TRBJ2-5	CASSLGVGTEQETQYF
15	TRBV11-2	TRBJ2-7	CASSLEAGPTYEQYF
18	TRBV7-8	TRBJ2-1	CASSLYWGLAGDTNEQFF
18	TRBV14	TRBJ2-2	CASSQDRRQGGNTGELFF
14	TRBV7-9	TRBJ2-1	CASSPWTRVDEQFF
12	TRBV7-9	TRBJ2-5	CASSGVQETQYF
15	TRBV4-1	TRBJ1-1	CASSQRGGVNTEAFF
15	TRBV5-1	TRBJ2-2	CASSLVTSNTGELFF
13	TRBV6-6	TRBJ2-2	CASSHPGTGELFF
14	TRBV4-1	TRBJ2-1	CASSPKRGNNEQFF
12	TRBV11-2	TRBJ2-1	CASSLNLYEQFF
14	TRBV10-3	TRBJ2-5	CAISEPTLQETQYF
15	TRBV7-9	TRBJ2-7	CASSSAVGQVYEQYF
14	TRBV5-4	TRBJ2-3	CASSSYTGGDTQYF
16	TRBV4-1	TRBJ2-7	CASSQEKGTGANEQYF
15	TRBV7-9	TRBJ2-2	CASSFEADGTGELFF
16	TRBV5-5	TRBJ1-5	CASSEISVGGRKPQHF
16	TRBV5-6	TRBJ2-6	CASSLGRYSGANVLTF
11	TRBV29-1	TRBJ1-2	CSVVGIRGYTF
13	TRBV7-3	TRBJ2-1	CASSLDQYNEQFF
14	TRBV5-1	TRBJ1-5	CASSPDSRNQPQHF
16	TRBV5-6	TRBJ2-2	CASSLEGGPGTGELFF
15	TRBV7-3	TRBJ2-3	CASSFSGIGTDTQYF
16	TRBV10-3	TRBJ2-1	CAISSFSGSPDNEQFF
15	TRBV13	TRBJ1-1	CASSYKGGFYTEAFF
15	TRBV25-1	TRBJ2-5	CASTGGDLPKETQYF
15	TRBV27	TRBJ2-2	CASRLAGGNTGELFF
16	TRBV28	TRBJ2-7	CASSFFSSGGSYEQYF
14	TRBV13	TRBJ2-7	CASSFHGTGFEQYF
15	TRBV29-1	TRBJ2-7	CSVEDLGQGAREQYF
14	TRBV4-3	TRBJ2-7	CASSHQDRRAEQYF
12	TRBV28	TRBJ1-3	CASSNTGNTIYF
15	TRBV5-1	TRBJ2-1	CASSLGGFSYNEQFF
14	TRBV7-9	TRBJ2-2	CASSSTVSTGELFF
13	TRBV29-1	TRBJ2-2	CSVPSGGAGELFF
15	TRBV13	TRBJ2-7	CASSSPGTGSYEQYF
16	TRBV6-2/TRBV6-3	TRBJ2-5	CASTVGRFRPQETQYF
14	TRBV7-2	TRBJ2-4	CASSLETGSYIQYF
18	TRBV21-1	TRBJ1-5	CASSKTGLETYSNQPQHF
13	TRBV29-1	TRBJ1-2	CSSGETGGIDYTF
15	TRBV7-9	TRBJ2-7	CASSPRTSPLYEQYF
12	TRBV7-9	TRBJ1-6	CASSGGDSPLHF
18	TRBV10-3	TRBJ2-7	CAISESHQRQGGSYEQYF
14	TRBV15	TRBJ2-7	CATAGTGRGGEQYF
15	TRBV7-8	TRBJ1-5	CASSLYPWDNQPQHF
16	TRBV7-9	TRBJ2-1	CASSFWPSGYYNEQFF